Following are 23 T cell receptor beta chains from one sample sequenced in a study of response to subunit inactivated influenza vaccine listed by TCRdb under 2018. The receptor library was made with RT-PCR. Sequencing was carried out with an Illumina HiSeq 2500. TCRdb reworked the public reads: Q25 trimming with fastp, MiXCR clone assembly, productive beta chains retained. Each CDR3 protein appears once, grouped with its most common genes and DNA. The sample has approximately 520,000 distinct CDR3 sequences on record, roughly 25% of them singletons. Of the sample, 1.5% to 2% falls within the top ten clones. Sequenced material: CD4+ T cells sorted from PBMCs, taken less than 6 days after vaccination. Receptors were obtained from a man aged 45-65 years who received an inactivated influenza vaccine. Donor details come from another sample of the same person, matched by shared clones.

The table lists this clonotype with a few counts. The CDR3 is CASSQERMNTEAFF. For the CDR3, the DNA is TGCGCCAGCAGCCAAGAACGCATGAACACTGAAGCTTTCTTT. This chain joins TRBV4-3 and TRBJ1-1; D gene unclear. The CDR3 loop spans 14 amino acids. Germline-derived CDR1 and CDR2 are LGHNA and YSLEER. Deletions cut 0 bases from V and 0 bases from J, with 5 bases between.

The chain has TRBV7-9 and TRBJ1-2; D is perhaps TRBD1 (5 bases). CDR3 size: 13 residues. Germline values: CDR1 SEHNR, CDR2 FQNEAQ (reference sequence). V gave up 5 bases and J gave up 4 bases, with 11 bases separating them. CDR3 in amino acids: CASSTRVAYGYTF. The CDR3 bases are TGTGCCAGCAGCACCAGGGTGGCCTATGGCTACACCTTC.

The chain carries TRBV24-1 and TRBJ1-5; D may be TRBD1 (5 bases). CDR1 is KGHDR, CDR2 SFDVKD, per germline. V was shortened by 3 bases and J by 6 bases, with 11 bases between the two germline ends. The CDR3 totals 14 residues. Written as DNA, the CDR3 is TGTGCCACCAGTGATCCTGACAGTACTCAGCCCCAGCATTTT. Protein product: CATSDPDSTQPQHF.

This clonotype occurred a few times. The chain joins TRBV5-1 to TRBJ1-4, with no clear D. This CDR3 is built from 15 residues. The V gene lost 2 bases and the J gene lost 0 bases, with 8 bases spanning the gap. Germline assignment: CDR1 SGHRS and CDR2 YFSETQ. The CDR3 reads CASSFRATTNEKLFF. The CDR3 DNA sequence: TGCGCCAGCAGCTTTCGGGCTACAACTAATGAAAAACTGTTTTTT.

Only a few counts were recorded for this clonotype. The chain combines TRBV6-6 with TRBJ2-7; D gene unclear. Germline assignment: CDR1 MNHNY and CDR2 SVGAGI (reference sequence). The CDR3 runs 12 residues. Trimming shortened V by 0 bases and J by 6 bases, and 6 bases separated the two germline ends. CDR3 DNA sequence: TGTGCCAGCAGTTACTCGGGCAGCGAGCAGTACTTC. This gives the protein CASSYSGSEQYF.

The CDR3 sequence: CSVEDVMLGEQYF. CDR3 in DNA: TGCAGCGTTGAGGACGTGATGCTGGGAGAGCAGTACTTC. This chain joins TRBV29-1 and TRBJ2-7; the D is unclear. Trimming stripped 3 bases from V and 7 bases from J, with 16 bases between. The CDR3 loop spans 13 amino acids. Germline V gene lookup returns CDR1 SQVTM and CDR2 ANQGSEA.

The chain carries TRBV20-1 and TRBJ2-2; 9 bases map to TRBD1. The CDR3 is 16 residues long. V trimming: 0 bases; J trimming: 2 bases; junction bases outside the gene matches: 4. The germline V gene encodes CDR1 DFQATT and CDR2 SNEGSKA (reference sequence). The DNA for the CDR3 is TGCAGTGCTAGAGATCTTACAGGGGGCAACACCGGGGAGCTGTTTTTT. This translates into CSARDLTGGNTGELFF.

The table lists this clonotype with a few counts. The genes are TRBV7-9 and TRBJ2-7; D is tentatively TRBD1 or TRBD2 (5 bases each). The CDR3 is 13 amino acids. Germline V CDR1 and CDR2: SEHNR, FQNEAQ (reference sequence). Trimming shortened V by 6 bases and J by 6 bases, and 15 bases separated the two germline ends. The CDR3, as DNA: TGTGCCAGCAGACGGGACGGTCCCTCCGAGCAGTACTTC. Its translation is CASRRDGPSEQYF. The full variable domain, completed using reference TRBV7-9 and TRBJ2-7, is DTGVSQNPRHKITKRGQNVTFRCDPISEHNRLYWYRQTLGQGPEFLTYFQNEAQLEKSRLLSDRFSAERPKGSFSTLEIQRTEQGDSAMYLCASRRDGPSEQYFGPGTRLTVT.

A few counts support this clonotype. The gene calls are TRBV20-1 and TRBJ2-3, with D hard to call. Trimming removed 1 base from V and 0 bases from J, with 11 bases in between. The germline CDR1 and CDR2 sequences are DFQATT and SNEGSKA (reference sequence). The CDR3 totals 15 residues. CDR3 nucleotide sequence: TGCAGTGCTAGAGCGAGCAAGGGTAGCACAGATACGCAGTATTTT. Its translation is CSARASKGSTDTQYF.

On this clonotype: Sequence at one end of the junction differs from germline and may be a read error. The chain links TRBV3-1 to TRBJ2-1; D unresolved. The germline gives CDR1 LGHDT, CDR2 YNNKEL (reference sequence). This CDR3 is 14 amino acids long. Written as DNA, the CDR3 is TGTGCCAGCAGCCCCCCCGGGTCCTACAATGAGGAGTTCTTC. It codes for CASSPPGSYNEEFF.

The chain uses TRBV4-3 and TRBJ2-4; D gene uncertain. Trimming pared 0 bases from V and 8 bases from J, leaving 11 bases between. The CDR3 extends over 14 amino acids. Germline V gene sequence: CDR1 LGHNA, CDR2 YSLEER. CDR3 protein: CASSQDAKAYIQYF. CDR3 in DNA: TGCGCCAGCAGCCAAGACGCGAAGGCGTACATTCAGTACTTC.

This chain connects TRBV28 to TRBJ2-7, with unresolved D. V was cut by 6 bases and J by 7 bases, with 13 bases left in between. Germline CDR1 and CDR2: MDHEN and SYDVKM. The CDR3 sequence is 12 residues long. This CDR3 reads CASSRGPWEQYF. The DNA of the CDR3 is TGTGCCAGCAGCCGAGGACCCTGGGAGCAGTACTTC.

The chain joins TRBV7-2 to TRBJ2-2, with D perhaps matching TRBD2 (5 bases). This CDR3 has 16 residues. Between the trimmed V and J ends, which lost 2 bases and 0 bases, there was a span of 10 bases. Germline lookup yields CDR1 SGHTA and CDR2 FQGNSA. The DNA for the CDR3 is TGTGCCAGCAGCTTACGTCGGGGTACGAACACCGGGGAGCTGTTTTTT. Its translation is CASSLRRGTNTGELFF.

This clonotype was observed many times. J is TRBJ2-1 and V is TRBV20-1, with 13 bases aligning to TRBD2. Looked up from germline, CDR1 is DFQATT and CDR2 is SNEGSKA (reference sequence). V trimming: 1 base; J trimming: 10 bases; junction bases outside the gene matches: 10. This CDR3 is 16 amino acids long. The CDR3 sequence: CSARGQTSGGPGEQFF. The CDR3 DNA follows: TGCAGTGCTAGAGGACAGACTAGCGGGGGGCCCGGGGAGCAGTTCTTC.

The gene calls are TRBV7-2 and TRBJ2-3; D unclear. Trimming removed 0 bases at V and 6 bases at J, with 13 bases between. Germline lookup yields CDR1 SGHTA and CDR2 FQGNSA. The CDR3 length is 15 residues. The CDR3 here is CASSLARSFRDTQYF. As DNA, the CDR3 is TGTGCCAGCAGCTTAGCGCGTTCGTTCCGGGATACGCAGTATTTT. Full variable domain (missing parts from reference TRBV7-2 and TRBJ2-3): GAGVSQSPSNKVTEKGKDVELRCDPISGHTALYWYRQSLGQGLEFLIYFQGNSAPDKSGLPSDRFSAERTGGSVSTLTIQRTQQEDSAVYLCASSLARSFRDTQYFGPGTRLTVL.

The chain employs TRBV5-6 and TRBJ1-4; perhaps TRBD1 as D (6 bases). Germline CDR1 and CDR2: SGHDT and YYEEEE. The CDR3 runs to 15 residues. Trimming pared 2 bases from V and 4 bases from J, leaving 12 bases between. CDR3 loop: CASSFRTALNEKLFF. The CDR3 DNA reads TGTGCCAGCAGCTTCCGGACAGCCCTTAATGAAAAACTGTTTTTT.

The J gene is TRBJ1-2, the V gene TRBV4-3; D call uncertain. The CDR3 length is 15 residues. CDR1 and CDR2 (germline): LGHNA, YSLEER. Trimming removed 1 base from V and 4 bases from J, with 13 bases in between. The CDR3 DNA follows: TGCGCCAGCAGCCAAGCGTCTGACGTGGGCTATGGCTACACCTTC. Residues: CASSQASDVGYGYTF.

The chain links TRBV10-3 to TRBJ2-2, with D perhaps assigned TRBD1 or TRBD2 (5 bases each). The CDR3 covers 14 residues. V gave up 11 bases and J gave up 0 bases, with 13 bases separating them. Germline V CDR1 and CDR2: ENHRY, SYGVKD. CDR3: CAVRGQTNTGELFF. The CDR3 DNA reads TGTGCCGTCCGGGGCCAGACGAACACCGGGGAGCTGTTTTTT.

This clonotype was observed many times. The rearrangement links TRBV5-1 to TRBJ2-1; D is uncertain. The CDR3 runs to 14 residues. The germline gives CDR1 SGHRS, CDR2 YFSETQ. Between the trimmed V and J ends, which lost 4 bases and 8 bases, there was a span of 16 bases. Written as DNA, the CDR3 is TGCGCCAGCAGCCTCGGGTGGGTCGGAGATGAGCAGTTCTTC. Residues: CASSLGWVGDEQFF.

The CDR3 nucleotides are TGTGCCAGCAGCGGGGGCAGGGGGGACACCGGGGAGCTGTTTTTT. Protein: CASSGGRGDTGELFF. This chain links TRBV9 with TRBJ2-2; the D gene is possibly TRBD1 (7 bases). Trimming shortened V by 3 bases and J by 3 bases, and 12 bases separated the two germline ends. Looked up from germline, CDR1 is SGDLS and CDR2 is YYNGEE. The CDR3 length is 15 residues.

This clonotype was recorded many times. The chain uses TRBV12-3 or TRBV12-4 and TRBJ2-1; D perhaps matches TRBD2 (6 bases). V was pared by 6 bases and J by 5 bases, with 17 bases between. The CDR3 is 15 residues long. This chain's CDR3 is CASRIERVSDNEQFF. Written as DNA, the CDR3 is TGTGCCAGCAGAATCGAGCGGGTATCCGACAATGAGCAGTTCTTC.

Only a few counts were recorded for this clonotype. The rearrangement links TRBV5-1 to TRBJ1-2; D not resolved. V shed 0 bases and J shed 1 base, with 13 bases lying between them. The germline CDR1 and CDR2 sequences are SGHRS and YFSETQ. This CDR3 is 16 amino acids long. The CDR3 region is CASSLGMADHNYGYTF. CDR3 DNA: TGCGCCAGCAGCTTGGGGATGGCAGATCATAACTATGGCTACACCTTC.

This clonotype came up a few times. V usage is TRBV6-6 and J usage is TRBJ1-5, with D perhaps matching TRBD1 (5 bases). V was pared by 3 bases and J by 6 bases, with 9 bases between. Germline CDR1 MNHNY, CDR2 SVGAGI (reference sequence). The CDR3 has 13 amino acids. The chain's CDR3 is CASSYGGIQPQHF. CDR3 coding DNA: TGTGCCAGCAGTTATGGGGGGATTCAGCCCCAGCATTTT.